This T cell receptor (beta chain) was captured by sequencing in a study of cytomegalovirus exposure and HLA in healthy donors. Overall study results and limits: The study designated about 180 TCR beta chains cytomegalovirus-associated. With later analysis, a missense DCLRE1C variant became linked to TCR beta V- and J-gene trimming.

These donors, healthy bone marrow donors, were studied. PCR amplification relied on 60 Vbeta primers (plus 13 Jbeta primers). Under the authors' procedure: A later analysis counted around 74 million unique TCR beta chains, some 10 million shared. Generated by immunoSEQ multiplex PCR, the TCRdb table keeps only in-frame clones and is missing some. V and J calls and clone size are given by that table; D and trimming were obtained from the DNA. The sample contains 150,000 to 200,000 clones, 75% of which appear only once. About this clone itself: Its target is unknown.

In germline, CDR1 is SEHNR, CDR2 FQNEAQ (reference sequence). V lost 5 bases to trimming and J lost 1 base; unmatched junction nucleotides: 6. The CDR3 is made up of 15 amino acids. This TCR derives from a male donor in good health and CMV-seronegative. The sample consisted of PBMCs. V is TRBV7-9 and J is TRBJ1-1; 8 bases align to TRBD1. This CDR3 is CASSPKDRENTEAFF. As DNA, the CDR3 is TGTGCCAGCAGCCCGAAGGACAGGGAGAACACTGAAGCTTTCTTT.